The clone carrying this TCR beta chain was seen ten or more times. As yet, its antigen is unknown. The sample comes from a study of beta chain features in type 1 diabetes. Study overall: The samples had around 98 million sorted cells examined in all.

A single heparinised blood sample, averaging about 100 mL, was obtained per donor. Sorted populations all had greater than 95% purity. Points from the study as a whole: All four CD4+ subsets from Type 1 diabetes patients carried moderately but significantly shorter TCRB CDR3s. Using cDNA template may skew counts toward highly expressing activated cells.

Investigators reverse transcribed all isolated RNA, so they sequenced expressed TCRB transcripts. Profiled with immunoSEQ multiplex PCR; TCRdb holds only in-frame clones, not every one. The data show nearly 350,000 clones, with about a tenth seen just once and about 1% held by the top ten. The germline V gene encodes CDR1 SGHVS and CDR2 FQNEAQ. Deletions cut 1 base from V and 15 bases from J, with 19 bases between. The CDR3 runs 14 residues. The chain is built from TRBV7-8 and TRBJ2-1; D possibly corresponds to TRBD2 (6 bases). Sequenced sample: central memory CD4+ T cells from blood. The TCR was taken from a man aged 25 to 40 with type 1 diabetes. In nucleotides, the CDR3 is TGTGCCAGCAGCTTAGAGTACCGGAGACTAGGACTGTTCTTC. It translates to CASSLEYRRLGLFF.